This passage covers 9 T cell receptor beta chains from one sample sequenced in a study of T cell changes during pregnancy in multiple sclerosis. Method: immunoSEQ multiplex PCR; TCRdb's copy keeps in-frame clones and lacks some. The sample has about 50,000 clones; about nine tenths are singletons. Sequencing used CD4+ T cells from peripheral blood mononuclear cells, obtained after pregnancy. The receptors come from a female donor in good health, enrolled as a control in a pregnancy study.

The CDR3 nucleotides read TGTGCCAGCAGCGGACGACAGGGAGGAAAACTGTTTTTT. Protein: CASSGRQGGKLFF. This chain joins TRBV14 and TRBJ1-4; 7 bases map to TRBD1. CDR1 and CDR2 from the germline V gene are SGHDN and FVKESK. This CDR3 is built from 13 residues. V shed 5 bases, J shed 10 bases, and the junction held 7 bases outside the gene matches.

The chain joins TRBV2 to TRBJ2-1; 14 bases are shared with TRBD2. The ends lost 9 bases at V and 9 bases at J; junction bases unmatched: 1. The CDR3 has 12 amino acids. The V gene's germline CDR1 is SNHLY and CDR2 FYNNEI. CDR3 DNA sequence: TGTGCCAGAGGACTAGCGGGAGGTGAGCAGTTCTTC. Translation: CARGLAGGEQFF.

The gene calls are TRBV15 and TRBJ2-2; D not certain. Germline lookup yields CDR1 LNHNV and CDR2 YYDKDF (reference sequence). The V end lost 0 bases, the J end lost 1 base, and 18 bases lay between the germline ends. The CDR3 covers 19 residues. The CDR3 bases are TGTGCCACCAGCAGAGATCTGGGTACAGCAGTGAAGAACACCGGGGAGCTGTTTTTT. The encoded protein is CATSRDLGTAVKNTGELFF.

The chain links TRBV7-2 to TRBJ2-7, with 9 nucleotides matching TRBD2. CDR3 length equals 15 residues. V shed 1 base, J shed 5 bases, and the junction held 6 bases outside the gene matches. Germline values: CDR1 SGHTA, CDR2 FQGNSA. DNA for the CDR3: TGTGCCAGCAGCTTAGGGTCCCTAGCGGGGAACGAGCAGTACTTC. It translates to CASSLGSLAGNEQYF.

V and J are TRBV4-2 and TRBJ2-3, with 10 bases lining up with TRBD2. V lost 2 bases, J lost 5 bases, and 7 bases stayed unmatched. The CDR3 runs 16 residues. Germline-derived CDR1 and CDR2 are LGHNA and YNFKEQ. CDR3 sequence (DNA): TGTGCCAGCAGCCAACTGTCACTAGCGGGAAGAGATACGCAGTATTTT. As protein: CASSQLSLAGRDTQYF.

CDR3 amino acids: CASSPTSFTANEQFF. The CDR3 DNA is TGTGCCAGCAGCCCGACTAGTTTCACGGCCAATGAGCAGTTCTTC. The rearrangement joins TRBV7-9 to TRBJ2-1; D possibly corresponds to TRBD2 (6 bases). The CDR3 is made up of 15 amino acids. V lost 5 bases and J 6 bases, leaving 17 bases between the germline ends. Germline V gives CDR1 SEHNR, CDR2 FQNEAQ (reference sequence).

The chain has TRBV5-1 and TRBJ2-5, with a tentative D call TRBD2 (6 bases). Germline assignment: CDR1 SGHRS and CDR2 YFSETQ. Trimming removed 0 bases at V and 5 bases at J, with 14 bases between. The CDR3 contains 15 residues. The CDR3 loop reads CASSLGGPAGETQYF. CDR3 DNA: TGCGCCAGCAGCTTGGGGGGACCGGCGGGGGAGACCCAGTACTTC.

This clone was detected once. This sequence joins TRBV5-1 and TRBJ2-5; D perhaps matches TRBD2 (6 bases). Deletions cut 1 base from V and 5 bases from J, with 9 bases between. CDR3 length equals 13 residues. Germline V gene data show CDR1 as SGHRS and CDR2 as YFSETQ. Here the CDR3 reads CASSLTSGETQYF. The CDR3, as DNA: TGCGCCAGCAGCTTGACCAGCGGGGAGACCCAGTACTTC. Supplemented by reference TRBV5-1 and TRBJ2-5, the full variable domain reads KAGVTQTPRYLIKTRGQQVTLSCSPISGHRSVSWYQQTPGQGLQFLFEYFSETQRNKGNFPGRFSGRQFSNSRSEMNVSTLELGDSALYLCASSLTSGETQYFGPGTRLLVL.

The gene calls are TRBV11-2 and TRBJ1-2; the D gene is possibly TRBD1 (6 bases). This CDR3 contains 12 residues. Germline V gene data show CDR1 as SGHAT and CDR2 as FQNNGV. V was shortened by 5 bases and J by 4 bases, with 8 bases between the two germline ends. Here the CDR3 DNA reads TGTGCCAGCAGCCAGGACAGCTATGGCTACACCTTC. Translating gives CASSQDSYGYTF.